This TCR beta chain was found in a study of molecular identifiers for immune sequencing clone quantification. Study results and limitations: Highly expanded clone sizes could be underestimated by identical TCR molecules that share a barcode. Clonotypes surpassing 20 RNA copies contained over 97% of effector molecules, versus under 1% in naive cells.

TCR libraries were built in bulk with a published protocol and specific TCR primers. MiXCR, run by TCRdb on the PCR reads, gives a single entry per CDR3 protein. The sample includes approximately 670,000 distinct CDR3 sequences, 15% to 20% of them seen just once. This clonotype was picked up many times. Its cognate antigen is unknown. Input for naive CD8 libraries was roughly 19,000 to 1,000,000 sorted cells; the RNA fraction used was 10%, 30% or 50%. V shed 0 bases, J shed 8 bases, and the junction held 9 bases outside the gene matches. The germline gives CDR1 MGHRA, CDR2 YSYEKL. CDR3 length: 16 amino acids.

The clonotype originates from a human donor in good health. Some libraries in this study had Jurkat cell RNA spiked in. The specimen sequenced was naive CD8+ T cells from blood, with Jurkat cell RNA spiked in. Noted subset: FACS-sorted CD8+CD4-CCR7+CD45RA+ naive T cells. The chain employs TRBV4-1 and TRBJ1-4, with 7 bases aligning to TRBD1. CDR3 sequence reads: CASSQDSQGRGEKLFF. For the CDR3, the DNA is TGCGCCAGCAGCCAAGATTCACAGGGGAGAGGAGAAAAACTGTTTTTT.